The rows below give T cell receptor beta chains drawn from one sample of a study of blood T cell repertoires in COVID-19. Clones were read by immunoSEQ multiplex PCR, and TCRdb kept only the in-frame ones, dropping some. The sample has around 200,000 clones; about 86% are singletons. Sequencing input: peripheral blood. The receptors were sampled from a woman aged 18-29 years who had recovered from COVID-19. CDR3s include the opening cysteine and the closing phenylalanine or tryptophan. The order of the fields is D gene, clone size, V gene, CDR3 length, J gene, CDR3 protein, CDR3 DNA. A D gene is named only where the DNA matches it firmly. Clone size appears in some rows only: once, few, many, or a class for an expanded clone.

>TRBD2|once|TRBV20-1|18|TRBJ2-5
CSASLGGLAGWYQETQYF
TGCAGTGCTAGTCTAGGGGGACTAGCGGGTTGGTACCAAGAGACCCAGTACTTC
>NA|NA|TRBV28|13|TRBJ1-5
CASTGSSNQPQHF
TGTGCCAGCACAGGATCTAGCAATCAGCCCCAGCATTTT
>TRBD1|NA|TRBV7-9|16|TRBJ2-7
CASSQNTGTGVHEQYF
TGTGCCAGCAGCCAAAACACCGGGACAGGGGTCCACGAGCAGTACTTC
>TRBD1|few|TRBV7-2|15|TRBJ1-3
CASSPRDRGHNTIYF
TGTGCCAGCAGCCCGCGGGACAGGGGGCATAACACCATATATTTT
>NA|NA|TRBV2|13|TRBJ2-3
CASSEGRTDTQYF
TGTGCCAGCAGTGAGGGGAGGACAGATACGCAGTATTTT
>NA|NA|TRBV11-2|13|TRBJ2-3
CASSPGHTDTQYF
TGTGCCAGCAGCCCGGGACACACAGATACGCAGTATTTT
>TRBD2|NA|TRBV2|15|TRBJ2-7
CASGTSGGQIYEQYF
TGTGCCAGCGGGACTAGCGGGGGCCAAATCTACGAGCAGTACTTC
>TRBD2|few|TRBV7-3|16|TRBJ2-5
CASSLGGLGVGETQYF
TGTGCCAGCAGCTTAGGGGGACTAGGGGTGGGAGAGACCCAGTACTTC
>TRBD2|NA|TRBV10-3|15|TRBJ2-7
CAISDISGGAYEQYF
TGTGCCATCAGTGATATAAGCGGGGGGGCTTACGAGCAGTACTTC
>TRBD2|NA|TRBV6-2/TRBV6-3|16|TRBJ2-1
CASSPRGAGGYNEQFF
TGTGCCAGCAGTCCCCGAGGAGCGGGAGGTTACAATGAGCAGTTCTTC
>TRBD1|NA|TRBV19|15|TRBJ2-3
CASSIPGGGGDTQYF
TGTGCCAGTAGTATCCCAGGGGGCGGAGGAGATACGCAGTATTTT
>NA|NA|TRBV7-2|15|TRBJ2-5
CASSPRGREWETQYF
TGTGCCAGCAGCCCCCGGGGGCGGGAGTGGGAGACCCAGTACTTC
>NA|NA|TRBV7-2|14|TRBJ1-6
CASVLLAGNSPLHF
TGTGCCAGCGTCCTTTTGGCGGGGAATTCACCCCTCCACTTT
>NA|NA|TRBV18|12|TRBJ2-1
CASSGGGNEQFF
TGTGCCAGCTCCGGTGGCGGGAATGAGCAGTTCTTC
>TRBD1|NA|TRBV28|14|TRBJ1-2
CASRLQGAKYGYTF
TGTGCCAGCAGACTACAGGGGGCAAAGTATGGCTACACCTTC
>NA|once|TRBV4-3|16|TRBJ1-1
CASSQEPGTMNTEAFF
TGCGCCAGCAGCCAAGAACCCGGGACAATGAACACTGAAGCTTTCTTT
>NA|NA|TRBV29-1|14|TRBJ2-1
CSVEEIASRNEQFF
TGCAGCGTTGAAGAAATCGCGAGCCGCAATGAGCAGTTCTTC
>NA|NA|TRBV19|15|TRBJ2-1
CASSDSGASNLEQFF
TGTGCCAGTAGCGATAGTGGGGCGTCGAATCTCGAGCAGTTCTTC
>NA|NA|TRBV19|16|TRBJ1-1
CASSNLPGDRNTEAFF
TGTGCCAGTAGTAACCTACCGGGGGATAGGAACACTGAAGCTTTCTTT
>NA|NA|TRBV12-3/TRBV12-4|12|TRBJ1-1
CASSQGISEAFF
TGTGCCAGCAGCCAGGGGATCTCTGAAGCTTTCTTT
>NA|NA|TRBV29-1|12|TRBJ2-3
CSFSTGADTQYF
TGCAGCTTCTCAACCGGAGCAGATACGCAGTATTTT
>TRBD2|NA|TRBV12-3/TRBV12-4|13|TRBJ2-1
CASSWTSVDEQFF
TGTGCCAGCAGTTGGACTAGCGTAGATGAGCAGTTCTTC
>TRBD1|NA|TRBV19|18|TRBJ1-6
CASSPRATGGSYNSPLHF
TGTGCCAGTAGTCCCCGGGCCACAGGGGGCTCCTATAATTCACCCCTCCACTTT
>NA|NA|TRBV5-6|18|TRBJ1-5
CASSQRYAGGYSNQPQHF
TGTGCCAGCAGCCAACGCTACGCCGGGGGGTATAGCAATCAGCCCCAGCATTTT
>NA|NA|TRBV9|13|TRBJ1-2
CASSSGSRYGYTF
TGTGCCAGCAGCTCAGGGTCCCGGTATGGCTACACCTTC
>TRBD1|once|TRBV6-2/TRBV6-3|15|TRBJ2-4
CASSYRGQNKNIQYF
TGTGCCAGCAGTTACAGGGGACAGAACAAAAACATTCAGTACTTC
>NA|NA|TRBV10-3|12|TRBJ2-3
CASGHTIDTQYF
TGTGCCTCGGGACATACAATAGATACGCAGTATTTT
>NA|NA|TRBV19|14|TRBJ1-5
CASSRQVSNQPQHF
TGTGCCAGTAGTCGACAGGTTTCTAATCAGCCCCAGCATTTT
>TRBD1|NA|TRBV6-4|15|TRBJ2-3
CASGLSGQGPDTQYF
TGTGCCAGCGGGCTTTCGGGACAGGGGCCAGATACGCAGTATTTT
>TRBD1|NA|TRBV7-9|17|TRBJ1-6
CASSLAGLQGANSPLHF
TGTGCCAGCAGCTTAGCGGGGCTTCAGGGGGCGAATTCACCCCTCCACTTT
>TRBD1|few|TRBV5-4|13|TRBJ2-3
CASSLTGPDTQYF
TGTGCCAGCAGCCTGACAGGGCCAGATACGCAGTATTTT
>TRBD1|once|TRBV6-5|15|TRBJ1-1
CASRLQGASGTEAFF
TGTGCCAGCAGACTACAGGGGGCTAGTGGTACTGAAGCTTTCTTT
>TRBD2|NA|TRBV5-1|14|TRBJ2-3
CASKTSGKTDTQYF
TGCGCCAGCAAGACTAGCGGGAAAACAGATACGCAGTATTTT
>TRBD2|NA|TRBV7-9|17|TRBJ2-1
CASSFTTTSALYNEQFF
TGTGCCAGCAGCTTTACAACGACTAGCGCTCTGTACAATGAGCAGTTCTTC
>TRBD1|few|TRBV7-9|14|TRBJ1-2
CASSLAGTGGGYTF
TGTGCCAGCAGCTTAGCCGGGACAGGGGGCGGCTACACCTTC
>NA|NA|TRBV20-1|15|TRBJ2-2
CSASWSGRNTGELFF
TGCAGTGCTAGTTGGAGTGGGAGAAACACCGGGGAGCTGTTTTTT
>TRBD2|NA|TRBV5-1|17|TRBJ2-2
CASSFSGGDSNTGELFF
TGCGCCAGCAGCTTTAGCGGGGGGGACTCGAACACCGGGGAGCTGTTTTTT
>TRBD1|NA|TRBV9|15|TRBJ1-2
CASSVSTGGHRGYTF
TGTGCCAGCAGCGTATCGACAGGGGGCCATAGGGGCTACACCTTC
>TRBD1|NA|TRBV7-3|12|TRBJ2-3
CASSLMGTAKYF
TGTGCCAGCAGCTTAATGGGGACAGCGAAGTATTTT
>TRBD1|once|TRBV9|14|TRBJ2-2
CASSARTGTGELFF
TGTGCCAGCAGCGCCCGGACAGGAACCGGGGAGCTGTTTTTT
>NA|NA|TRBV6-6|13|TRBJ2-2
CASRQTNTGELFF
TGTGCCAGCAGACAAACGAACACCGGGGAGCTGTTTTTT
>NA|NA|TRBV24-1|13|TRBJ2-7
CATSDLLTNEQYF
TGTGCCACCAGTGATTTGCTCACAAACGAGCAGTACTTC
>TRBD1|NA|TRBV19|13|TRBJ2-4
CASSDRVLNIQYF
TGTGCCAGTAGTGACAGGGTGTTGAACATTCAGTACTTC
>NA|NA|TRBV6-5|12|TRBJ1-1
CASSTGLTEAFF
TGTGCCAGCAGTACAGGGCTCACTGAAGCTTTCTTT
>TRBD2|NA|TRBV7-2|14|TRBJ2-5
CASSLRGSKETQYF
TGTGCCAGCAGCTTGCGGGGGTCAAAAGAGACCCAGTACTTC
>TRBD2|NA|TRBV7-6|15|TRBJ2-1
CASSLTSGAYNEQFF
TGTGCCAGCAGTTTGACTAGCGGGGCATACAATGAGCAGTTCTTC
>NA|NA|TRBV6-2/TRBV6-3|15|TRBJ2-5
CASSYSGGGSETQYF
TGTGCCAGCAGTTACTCGGGGGGGGGCTCAGAGACCCAGTACTTC
>TRBD1|NA|TRBV27|18|TRBJ1-1
CASSLYRGTGGGKAEAFF
TGTGCCAGCAGTTTATACCGCGGGACAGGGGGTGGTAAAGCTGAAGCTTTCTTT